One sample yielded the 26 T cell receptor beta chains listed below, sequenced in a study of blood T cell repertoires in COVID-19. Sequencing used immunoSEQ multiplex PCR; TCRdb keeps in-frame clones, though not all of them. The sample includes fewer than 200,000 clones, around 82% seen only once; the top ten take more than 4.5%. The sequenced sample consisted of PBMCs or T cells enriched from blood (not recorded which). The receptor source for this set is a woman aged 60 to 75 with acute COVID-19.

This clone was counted a few times. Written as DNA, the CDR3 is TGTGCCAGCCGCATCTGGGGCAGGGGGAGATCTAATAGCAATCAGCCCCAGCATTTT. It is translated as CASRIWGRGRSNSNQPQHF. V and J are TRBV19 and TRBJ1-5; TRBD1 matches at 7 bases. V shed 9 bases, J shed 0 bases, and the junction held 20 bases outside the gene matches. The CDR3 is 19 residues long. From germline, CDR1 is LNHDA and CDR2 SQIVND (reference sequence).

CDR3 DNA: TGTGCCAGCTCCCGGTACCAAGAGACCCAGTACTTC. This codes for CASSRYQETQYF. The genes are TRBV18 and TRBJ2-5; D unresolved. The germline V and J ends were trimmed by 6 bases and 0 bases, with 5 bases remaining between them. The CDR3 spans 12 residues. Looked up from germline, CDR1 is KGHSH and CDR2 is LQKENI.

The chain carries TRBV2 and TRBJ2-1, with TRBD1 matching over 7 bases. The CDR3 has 15 residues. The germline CDR1 and CDR2 sequences are SNHLY and FYNNEI. Trimming at V came to 8 bases and at J to 8 bases, leaving 15 bases not matched to a gene. CDR3 residues: CASWTYRGPRHEQFF. CDR3 sequence (DNA): TGTGCCAGCTGGACCTACAGGGGCCCCCGGCATGAGCAGTTCTTC.

This chain links TRBV11-2 with TRBJ1-2; possibly TRBD1 for D (5 bases). The CDR3 is 17 amino acids. The V and J ends lost 7 bases and 2 bases respectively, with 23 bases between them. From germline, CDR1 is SGHAT and CDR2 FQNNGV. The CDR3 DNA is TGTGCCAGCACCCCCGCGGGGGGTTTCGTTGACAACTATGGCTACACCTTC. Translating gives CASTPAGGFVDNYGYTF.

This clone was counted once. The CDR3: CASSPLVSNEKLFF. The CDR3, as DNA: TGTGCCAGCAGCCCCCTGGTTAGTAATGAAAAACTGTTTTTT. The gene calls are TRBV9 and TRBJ1-4; unclear D gene. V gave up 4 bases and J gave up 4 bases, with 11 bases separating them. The CDR3 runs 14 residues. CDR1 and CDR2 from the germline V gene are SGDLS and YYNGEE.

The chain recombines TRBV28 with TRBJ2-3; 7 positions match TRBD2. The CDR3 loop spans 15 amino acids. The junction had 10 bases not matched to a gene; V was cut back by 5 bases and J by 5 bases. Germline assignment: CDR1 MDHEN and CDR2 SYDVKM. CDR3 in amino acids: CASSGAGITGDTQYF. The CDR3 coding sequence is TGTGCCAGCAGTGGAGCGGGAATTACGGGAGATACGCAGTATTTT.

This clone was observed once. The chain employs TRBV5-8 and TRBJ1-2; 8 nucleotides align to TRBD1. V gave up 0 bases and J gave up 2 bases; unmatched junction bases: 6. The CDR3 totals 16 residues. CDR1 is SGHTS, CDR2 YDEGEE, per germline. Here the CDR3 reads CASSLDRGIFNYGYTF. The DNA for the CDR3 is TGTGCCAGCAGCTTGGACAGGGGGATCTTCAACTATGGCTACACCTTC.

J is TRBJ1-3 and V is TRBV5-5; D is ambiguous. CDR1 is SGHKS, CDR2 YYEKEE, per germline (reference sequence). The CDR3 is 15 amino acids. The V gene lost 4 bases and the J gene lost 1 base, with 12 bases spanning the gap. In DNA form, the CDR3 reads TGTGCCAGCAGCCGTGCTGGAGATTCTGGAAACACCATATATTTT. It codes for CASSRAGDSGNTIYF.

With respect to this clone: This may stem from a read error, because a much larger clone lies one nucleotide away. The same CDR3 can be traced to other DNA sequences in this sample. The chain carries TRBV6-2 or TRBV6-3 and TRBJ1-6; 9 nucleotides align to TRBD1. The germline V gene has CDR1 MNHEY and CDR2 SVGEGT. J was trimmed by 7 bases and V by 6 bases; bases with no gene match: 4. CDR3 length: 14 residues. CDR3 sequence (DNA): TGTGCCAGCAGCCGCGACAGGGGGAATTCACCCCTCCACTTT. It encodes CASSRDRGNSPLHF.

As regards this clone: This same CDR3 is encoded by further DNA sequences in the sample. The chain has TRBV3-1 (or the pseudogene TRBV3-2) and TRBJ2-2; D is possibly TRBD2 (5 bases). This CDR3 region has 14 residues. Germline CDR1 is LGHDT and CDR2 is YNNKEL (reference sequence). V was pared by 1 base and J by 4 bases, with 7 bases between. The CDR3 DNA follows: TGTGCCAGCAGCCAAGCGGGGTCCACCGGGGAGCTGTTTTTT. It is translated as CASSQAGSTGELFF.

The chain carries TRBV7-9 and TRBJ1-5; 9 bases line up with TRBD1. Losses at the gene ends were 4 bases for V and 0 bases for J; bases not matched to a gene: 10. The CDR3 has 18 residues. Looked up from germline, CDR1 is SEHNR and CDR2 is FQNEAQ (reference sequence). CDR3 sequence reads: CASSSLGRTGDSNQPQHF. The CDR3 DNA is TGTGCCAGCAGCTCCCTCGGTCGGACAGGGGATAGCAATCAGCCCCAGCATTTT. The variable domain in full, completed from reference TRBV7-9 and TRBJ1-5, reads DTGVSQNPRHKITKRGQNVTFRCDPISEHNRLYWYRQTLGQGPEFLTYFQNEAQLEKSRLLSDRFSAERPKGSFSTLEIQRTEQGDSAMYLCASSSLGRTGDSNQPQHFGDGTRLSIL.

For this clone: The same CDR3 can be traced to other DNA sequences in this sample. This sequence joins TRBV9 and TRBJ1-4, with TRBD1 matching over 8 bases. The germline CDR1 and CDR2 sequences are SGDLS and YYNGEE. The junction had 1 base not matched to a gene; V was cut back by 3 bases and J by 0 bases. The CDR3 has 15 residues. This CDR3 reads CASSDRGATNEKLFF. The CDR3 coding sequence is TGTGCCAGCAGCGACAGGGGGGCAACTAATGAAAAACTGTTTTTT. Full variable domain (missing parts from reference TRBV9 and TRBJ1-4): DSGVTQTPKHLITATGQRVTLRCSPRSGDLSVYWYQQSLDQGLQFLIQYYNGEERAKGNILERFSAQQFPDLHSELNLSSLELGDSALYFCASSDRGATNEKLFFGSGTQLSVL.

J is TRBJ1-1 and V is TRBV30; a weak D match, TRBD1 (5 bases). The germline gives CDR1 GTSNPN, CDR2 SVGIG (reference sequence). With 4 bases removed from V and 1 base from J, the gap between germline ends came to 13 bases. This CDR3 spans 14 amino acids. The CDR3 here is CAWTRDSSNTEAFF. Here the CDR3 DNA reads TGTGCCTGGACAAGGGACTCCTCGAACACTGAAGCTTTCTTT.

This CDR3 reads CASSQGLAGAGELFF. In DNA form, the CDR3 reads TGTGCCAGCAGCCAGGGACTAGCGGGGGCCGGGGAGCTGTTTTTT. V is TRBV7-2 and J is TRBJ2-2; TRBD2 aligns across 14 bases. After removal of 5 bases from V and 6 bases from J, the junction contained 2 bases not matched to a gene. The germline V gene encodes CDR1 SGHTA and CDR2 FQGNSA. This CDR3 has 15 amino acids. Variable domain in full (rest from reference TRBV7-2 and TRBJ2-2): GAGVSQSPSNKVTEKGKDVELRCDPISGHTALYWYRQSLGQGLEFLIYFQGNSAPDKSGLPSDRFSAERTGGSVSTLTIQRTQQEDSAVYLCASSQGLAGAGELFFGEGSRLTVL.

The chain links TRBV21-1 to TRBJ1-3; TRBD1 reflects the table's D call only, with no check against the DNA. TRBV21-1 is marked as a pseudogene. The CDR3 extends over 17 amino acids. CDR3 DNA: TGTGCCAGCAGCGAAGGACAGGGGCCCGGAATTGGAAACACCATATATTTT. Its translation is CASSEGQGPGIGNTIYF.

The V gene is TRBV4-1, the J gene TRBJ2-1, with 8 positions matching TRBD2. The CDR3 covers 16 residues. Germline lookup yields CDR1 MGHRA and CDR2 YSYEKL. Losses at the gene ends were 1 base for V and 4 bases for J; bases not matched to a gene: 6. The CDR3 sequence is CASSQVALAEYNEQFF. In nucleotides, the CDR3 is TGCGCCAGCAGCCAAGTGGCACTAGCGGAGTACAATGAGCAGTTCTTC.

This sequence joins TRBV2 and TRBJ1-5, with D perhaps matching TRBD1 (5 bases). This CDR3 spans 13 amino acids. V lost 7 bases and J 7 bases, leaving 14 bases between the germline ends. Germline CDR1 is SNHLY and CDR2 is FYNNEI. Here the CDR3 reads CASNKGSGQPQHF. CDR3 DNA sequence: TGTGCCAGCAATAAGGGGAGCGGGCAGCCCCAGCATTTT.

The genes are TRBV5-1 and TRBJ2-1, with TRBD2 matching 12 bases. Trimming removed 5 bases from V and 0 bases from J; junction bases left unmatched: 0. This CDR3 is 15 amino acids long. CDR1 SGHRS and CDR2 YFSETQ come from the germline V gene. The DNA for the CDR3 is TGCGCCAGCAGGGGACTAGCGGGCTCCTACAATGAGCAGTTCTTC. Its protein product is CASRGLAGSYNEQFF.

V is TRBV28 and J is TRBJ1-1; TRBD1 matches 12 bases. V shed 3 bases and J 1 base; nucleotides not matched to a gene: 3. Germline CDR1 and CDR2: MDHEN and SYDVKM. The CDR3 consists of 16 residues. CDR3 loop: CASSLGQGAGNTEAFF. DNA for the CDR3: TGTGCCAGCAGTTTGGGACAGGGGGCTGGGAACACTGAAGCTTTCTTT.

This clone was detected once. The genes are TRBV7-2 and TRBJ2-5; D remains unclear. The germline gives CDR1 SGHTA, CDR2 FQGNSA. This CDR3 spans 13 amino acids. The ends were cut back, 2 bases at V and 5 bases at J, with 9 bases in the middle. The CDR3 reads CASSLPPGETQYF. DNA of the CDR3: TGTGCCAGCAGCTTACCTCCCGGGGAGACCCAGTACTTC.

The V call is TRBV29-1, the J call TRBJ1-3; 7 bases line up with TRBD1. This CDR3 has 15 amino acids. From germline, CDR1 is SQVTM and CDR2 ANQGSEA. Unmatched junction bases numbered 12, after V lost 6 bases and J lost 4 bases. As DNA, the CDR3 is TGCAGCGTCCGACAGGGAGGAATCTGGGGAAACACCATATATTTT. It is translated as CSVRQGGIWGNTIYF.

This clone was seen a few times. The chain uses TRBV5-1 and TRBJ2-5; tentatively, D is TRBD1 (6 bases). The CDR3 covers 13 residues. The germline V gene encodes CDR1 SGHRS and CDR2 YFSETQ. V lost 2 bases to trimming and J lost 2 bases, with 7 bases between them. The DNA of the CDR3 is TGCGCCAGCAGCTTCCAGGGGCAAGAGACCCAGTACTTC. Translation: CASSFQGQETQYF.

This clone was recorded once. The chain employs TRBV18 and TRBJ1-3; a possible D gene is TRBD1 (6 bases). Trimming pared 0 bases from V and 4 bases from J, leaving 13 bases between. The CDR3 has 16 residues. CDR1 is KGHSH and CDR2 is LQKENI in the germline V gene. CDR3 in DNA: TGTGCCAGCTCACCACCGCGGGGGGCGCACGGAAACACCATATATTTT. Its protein product is CASSPPRGAHGNTIYF.

This clone was detected only once. The chain combines TRBV7-6 with TRBJ2-3; TRBD2 agrees at 7 bases. The trim removed 1 base at V and 0 bases at J, leaving 4 bases unmatched. From germline, CDR1 is SGHVS and CDR2 FNYEAQ. The CDR3 is made up of 16 amino acids. The CDR3 coding sequence is TGTGCCAGCAGCTTAGGTTCCGGGGGGAGCACAGATACGCAGTATTTT. Its protein is CASSLGSGGSTDTQYF.

The chain joins TRBV27 to TRBJ1-5, with TRBD1 identical over 9 bases. The CDR3 sequence is 16 residues long. V trimming: 7 bases; J trimming: 4 bases; junction bases outside the gene matches: 11. Germline V lookup: CDR1 MNHEY, CDR2 SMNVEV (reference sequence). CDR3 nucleotides: TGTGCCAGCAACCCGGACAGGGGCTTTCGTAATCAGCCCCAGCATTTT. Its protein is CASNPDRGFRNQPQHF.

The rearrangement joins TRBV7-8 to TRBJ1-2; D is unresolved. This CDR3 has 15 residues. Germline lookup yields CDR1 SGHVS and CDR2 FQNEAQ. V lost 1 base and J lost 0, with 9 bases in between. The DNA for the CDR3 is TGTGCCAGCAGCTTAGGGGCAGTAGCTAACTATGGCTACACCTTC. It translates to CASSLGAVANYGYTF.